The 6 T cell receptor beta chains below come from one sample, sequenced in a study of cytomegalovirus exposure and HLA in healthy donors. Vbeta (60) and Jbeta (13) primers were used in the PCR. Clones were read by immunoSEQ multiplex PCR, and TCRdb kept only the in-frame ones, dropping some. This sample yields approximately 150,000 clones, of which 80% to 85% are seen a single time; 1.9% belongs to the top ten. The source material was PBMCs. Every receptor here comes from a human donor in good health.

The chain has TRBV7-9 and TRBJ1-6, with D maybe TRBD1 (6 bases). CDR3 length equals 15 residues. Germline values: CDR1 SEHNR, CDR2 FQNEAQ (reference sequence). Trimming took off 1 base at V and 10 bases at J, with 14 bases between the two ends. Here the CDR3 reads CASSLGRTEGSPLHF. DNA for the CDR3: TGTGCCAGCAGCTTAGGAAGGACAGAAGGATCACCCCTCCACTTT.

The V gene is TRBV19, the J gene TRBJ1-6, with D possibly TRBD1 on 5 matching bases. V gave up 1 base and J gave up 5 bases, with 12 bases separating them. This CDR3 is 16 amino acids long. CDR1 and CDR2 from the germline V gene are LNHDA and SQIVND (reference sequence). The CDR3 DNA reads TGTGCCAGTAGTATAGTTGGGGGGACGAATAATTCACCCCTCCACTTT. As protein: CASSIVGGTNNSPLHF.

V usage is TRBV23-1 and J usage is TRBJ1-5; weak D call: TRBD1 (5 bases). TRBV23-1 is labeled an ORF, and its function is uncertain. Trimming stripped 9 bases from V and 5 bases from J, with 14 bases between. The CDR3 is 13 residues long. The CDR3 reads CARQAVYYQPQHF. The CDR3 DNA follows: TGCGCCAGACAGGCAGTTTATTATCAGCCCCAGCATTTT.

The J gene is TRBJ2-1, the V gene TRBV5-4; TRBD2 matches at 10 bases. The germline gives CDR1 SGHNT, CDR2 YYREEE (reference sequence). The CDR3 is made up of 16 amino acids. J gave up 5 bases and V 4 bases, and 9 bases lay outside the gene matches. The CDR3 nucleotides read TGTGCCAGCAGCCCGCGGACTAGCGGAGTACACAATGAGCAGTTCTTC. Translated, it gives CASSPRTSGVHNEQFF.

V is TRBV2 and J is TRBJ1-5, with 7 positions matching TRBD1. V lost 7 bases, J lost 6 bases, and 9 bases stayed unmatched. The V gene's germline CDR1 is SNHLY and CDR2 FYNNEI. The CDR3 totals 14 residues. CDR3 amino acids: CASTMEGAGQPQHF. The CDR3 DNA reads TGTGCCAGCACCATGGAGGGGGCAGGTCAGCCCCAGCATTTT.

The chain recombines TRBV5-6 with TRBJ2-7, with D unresolved. The CDR3 loop spans 15 amino acids. CDR1 and CDR2 (germline): SGHDT, YYEEEE. Trimming removed 0 bases from V and 0 bases from J, with 10 bases in between. The CDR3 nucleotides read TGTGCCAGCAGCTTGGTTGGGCAGAGCTCCTACGAGCAGTACTTC. Translation: CASSLVGQSSYEQYF.